Below are 2 T cell receptor beta chains sequenced from a single sample in a study of blood T cell repertoires in COVID-19. Assay used: immunoSEQ multiplex PCR; TCRdb lists only in-frame clones, some missing. The table shows under 250,000 clones, with 60% to 85% occurring only once. The sequenced material came from peripheral blood. These receptors were taken from a woman in her 70s with acute or convalescent COVID-19.

A single count supports this clone. The V call is TRBV24-1, the J call TRBJ2-3, with 7 nucleotides matching TRBD2. V dropped 3 bases and J dropped 6; count of bases not matched to a gene: 11. The germline V gene encodes CDR1 KGHDR and CDR2 SFDVKD. This CDR3 spans 16 amino acids. This CDR3 reads CATSDPLRGGDDTQYF. Here the CDR3 DNA reads TGTGCCACCAGTGATCCCCTCCGCGGGGGTGACGATACGCAGTATTTT.

The chain employs TRBV5-1 and TRBJ2-1, with 11 bases that match TRBD2. There are 17 residues in the CDR3. V was clipped by 4 bases and J by 6 bases; unmatched bases: 12. Germline lookup yields CDR1 SGHRS and CDR2 YFSETQ. CDR3 sequence: CASSPVFSGGAGNEQFF. The CDR3 DNA follows: TGCGCCAGCAGCCCTGTATTTAGCGGGGGGGCCGGCAATGAGCAGTTCTTC.